This is a list of T cell receptor beta chains from one sample in a study of shared clonotypes between healthy human individuals. Profiled with immunoSEQ multiplex PCR; TCRdb holds only in-frame clones, not every one. The sample contains some 1,600,000 clones, about 98% of which appear only once. Sequencing input: naive CD4+ T cells sorted from blood. These receptors originate from a young man in good health. Each CDR3 is given with its conserved first and last residue. D genes are given only for firm matches. Only some rows state a clone size, as once, few, many or a class for expanded clones.

d_call | j_call | v_call | clone_size | cdr3_length | cdr3_aa | cdr3_nt
TRBD1 | TRBJ1-2 | TRBV18 | - | 16 | CASSPLFGDSEHGYTF | TGTGCCAGCTCACCACTTTTCGGGGACAGCGAACATGGCTACACCTTC
TRBD1 | TRBJ2-6 | TRBV15 | - | 18 | CATSRVGDREGGANVLTF | TGTGCCACCAGCAGAGTAGGGGACAGGGAAGGTGGGGCCAACGTCCTGACTTTC
TRBD2 | TRBJ2-7 | TRBV10-3 | once | 14 | CAIRILAGVNEQYF | TGTGCCATCAGGATTTTAGCGGGAGTAAACGAGCAGTACTTC
- | TRBJ1-2 | TRBV9 | - | 14 | CASSVGGGNYGYTF | TGTGCCAGCAGCGTCGGGGGTGGGAACTATGGCTACACCTTC
TRBD2 | TRBJ2-3 | TRBV28 | - | 15 | CASIWAGGPTDTQYF | TGTGCCAGCATTTGGGCGGGAGGTCCCACAGATACGCAGTATTTT
- | TRBJ2-3 | TRBV7-2 | - | 13 | CASSRTLGDTQYF | TGTGCCAGCAGCCGGACCCTCGGGGATACGCAGTATTTT
- | TRBJ1-5 | TRBV2 | - | 14 | CASTGPGGNQPQHF | TGTGCCAGCACCGGACCCGGGGGCAATCAGCCCCAGCATTTT
TRBD1 | TRBJ1-1 | TRBV5-4 | - | 14 | CASSSGQGGTEAFF | TGTGCCAGCAGCTCGGGACAGGGGGGAACTGAAGCTTTCTTT
TRBD2 | TRBJ2-3 | TRBV9 | once | 15 | CASSVSGTSTDTQYF | TGTGCCAGCAGCGTTAGCGGGACTAGCACAGATACGCAGTATTTT
- | TRBJ2-1 | TRBV6-6 | - | 14 | CASSRGSLGHEQFF | TGTGCCAGCAGTAGGGGGAGCCTCGGCCATGAGCAGTTCTTC
- | TRBJ2-2 | TRBV14 | once | 11 | CASSQPVELFF | TGTGCCAGCAGCCAACCGGTAGAGCTGTTTTTT
- | TRBJ2-5 | TRBV18 | - | 13 | CASSQGLKETQYF | TGTGCCAGCTCGCAGGGGCTTAAAGAGACCCAGTACTTC
- | TRBJ2-7 | TRBV2 | - | 13 | CASTKAVSYEQYF | TGTGCCAGCACAAAGGCCGTCTCCTACGAGCAGTACTTC
- | TRBJ2-3 | TRBV9 | - | 14 | CASSVVERTDTQYF | TGTGCCAGCAGCGTAGTGGAGAGGACAGATACGCAGTATTTT
- | TRBJ1-5 | TRBV6-4 | - | 16 | CASSDSSRQRNQPQHF | TGTGCCAGCAGTGACTCCTCCCGGCAGCGTAATCAGCCCCAGCATTTT
- | TRBJ2-2 | TRBV11-3 | - | 17 | CASSLGPQGMATGELFF | TGTGCCAGCAGCTTAGGCCCACAGGGTATGGCCACCGGGGAGCTGTTTTTT
TRBD2 | TRBJ2-7 | TRBV28 | - | 16 | CASRDPGRGSSYEQYF | TGTGCCAGCAGGGATCCGGGACGCGGGAGCTCCTACGAGCAGTACTTC
TRBD1 | TRBJ2-5 | TRBV5-1 | once | 14 | CASSPQGTQETQYF | TGCGCCAGCAGCCCACAGGGGACCCAAGAGACCCAGTACTTC
- | TRBJ1-3 | TRBV7-9 | - | 14 | CAGTPFGGLNTIYF | TGTGCCGGAACTCCCTTTGGAGGCCTAAACACCATATATTTT
- | TRBJ1-1 | TRBV5-4 | - | 14 | CASSLGTANTEAFF | TGTGCCAGCAGCCTCGGGACGGCGAACACTGAAGCTTTCTTT
TRBD2 | TRBJ2-1 | TRBV7-2 | - | 12 | CASSLVAGEQFF | TGTGCCAGCAGCTTAGTAGCGGGGGAGCAGTTCTTC
TRBD2 | TRBJ2-1 | TRBV4-3 | - | 18 | CASSQAARTSLLYNEQFF | TGCGCCAGCAGCCAAGCCGCGCGGACTAGTCTGTTGTACAATGAGCAGTTCTTC
- | TRBJ2-5 | TRBV5-1 | once | 15 | CASSLLTQGQETQYF | TGCGCCAGCAGCTTGTTGACACAAGGTCAAGAGACCCAGTACTTC
- | TRBJ2-7 | TRBV5-1 | - | 13 | CASSLAQGYEQYF | TGCGCCAGCAGCTTGGCTCAGGGCTACGAGCAGTACTTC
- | TRBJ2-1 | TRBV6-5 | - | 14 | CASSYSTGYNEQFF | TGTGCCAGCAGTTACTCTACAGGCTACAATGAGCAGTTCTTC
TRBD1 | TRBJ2-1 | TRBV5-4 | - | 14 | CASSGRDSYNEQFF | TGTGCCAGCAGCGGCCGGGACAGCTACAATGAGCAGTTCTTC
- | TRBJ2-2 | TRBV27 | - | 16 | CASSGSGQENTGELFF | TGTGCCAGCAGTGGATCTGGGCAGGAGAACACCGGGGAGCTGTTTTTT
- | TRBJ1-5 | TRBV10-2 | - | 13 | CASRAPGFGPQHF | TGCGCCAGCAGGGCGCCCGGGTTCGGCCCCCAGCATTTT
- | TRBJ1-2 | TRBV6-4 | - | 14 | CASRAKGAYVKAYF | TGTGCCAGCAGGGCCAAGGGAGCCTATGTTAAGGCATACTTC
TRBD2 | TRBJ2-2 | TRBV4-1 | - | 16 | CASSPGLAGGPGELFF | TGCGCCAGCAGCCCAGGACTAGCGGGAGGGCCCGGGGAGCTGTTTTTT
- | TRBJ2-7 | TRBV2 | - | 12 | CASSPGTYEQYF | TGTGCCAGCAGTCCCGGGACCTACGAGCAGTACTTC
- | TRBJ2-7 | TRBV7-8 | - | 13 | CASTRQVGYEQYF | TGTGCCAGCACAAGGCAGGTTGGCTACGAGCAGTACTTC
- | TRBJ2-4 | TRBV7-2 | - | 15 | CASSLRVIAKNIQYF | TGTGCCAGCAGCTTACGGGTAATAGCCAAAAACATTCAGTACTTC
- | TRBJ1-2 | TRBV19 | - | 11 | CASRITYGYTF | TGTGCCAGTAGGATAACATATGGCTACACCTTC
- | TRBJ2-7 | TRBV18 | - | 14 | CASSPLDNSYEQYF | TGTGCCAGCTCACCACTGGACAACTCCTACGAGCAGTACTTC
TRBD1 | TRBJ1-1 | TRBV5-4 | - | 17 | CASSVGQGARVNTEAFF | TGTGCCAGCAGCGTAGGACAGGGGGCGCGGGTGAACACTGAAGCTTTCTTT
- | TRBJ2-6 | TRBV7-3 | - | 15 | CASSFTRAGANVLTF | TGTGCCAGCAGCTTCACCAGGGCTGGGGCCAACGTCCTGACTTTC
- | TRBJ2-5 | TRBV7-2 | - | 13 | CASSRQVQETQYF | TGTGCCAGCAGCCGACAGGTTCAAGAGACCCAGTACTTC
- | TRBJ2-7 | TRBV6-1 | - | 16 | CASSEATRGARYEQYF | TGTGCCAGCAGTGAAGCGACCAGGGGCGCACGTTACGAGCAGTACTTC
TRBD1 | TRBJ1-5 | TRBV6-1 | - | 16 | CASSGVQGFRNQPQHF | TGTGCCAGCAGTGGAGTACAGGGGTTTCGGAATCAGCCCCAGCATTTT
- | TRBJ2-2 | TRBV6-6 | - | 12 | CASSYLKLELFF | TGTGCCAGCAGTTACTTAAAATTAGAGCTGTTTTTT
TRBD2 | TRBJ2-7 | TRBV27 | - | 14 | CASRGLAYSYEQYF | TGTGCCAGCAGGGGACTAGCGTATTCCTACGAGCAGTACTTC
TRBD1 | TRBJ2-7 | TRBV5-1 | - | 12 | CASSTGQAEQYF | TGCGCCAGCAGCACGGGACAGGCCGAGCAGTACTTC
- | TRBJ2-1 | TRBV7-3 | - | 16 | CASSLMATLNGNEQFF | TGTGCCAGCAGCTTAATGGCGACTTTAAACGGCAATGAGCAGTTCTTC
- | TRBJ2-2 | TRBV18 | once | 17 | CASSPLLGVVNTGELFF | TGTGCCAGCTCACCACTCTTGGGGGTGGTAAACACCGGGGAGCTGTTTTTT
- | TRBJ2-5 | TRBV7-2 | - | 11 | CASSLTETQYF | TGTGCCAGCAGCTTAACAGAGACCCAGTACTTC
TRBD2 | TRBJ2-5 | TRBV7-9 | once | 14 | CASSKTSVEETQYF | TGTGCCAGCAGCAAGACTAGCGTCGAAGAGACCCAGTACTTC
- | TRBJ2-2 | TRBV2 | - | 14 | CASSLSGLRGELFF | TGTGCCAGCAGCCTCTCCGGGCTACGCGGGGAGCTGTTTTTT